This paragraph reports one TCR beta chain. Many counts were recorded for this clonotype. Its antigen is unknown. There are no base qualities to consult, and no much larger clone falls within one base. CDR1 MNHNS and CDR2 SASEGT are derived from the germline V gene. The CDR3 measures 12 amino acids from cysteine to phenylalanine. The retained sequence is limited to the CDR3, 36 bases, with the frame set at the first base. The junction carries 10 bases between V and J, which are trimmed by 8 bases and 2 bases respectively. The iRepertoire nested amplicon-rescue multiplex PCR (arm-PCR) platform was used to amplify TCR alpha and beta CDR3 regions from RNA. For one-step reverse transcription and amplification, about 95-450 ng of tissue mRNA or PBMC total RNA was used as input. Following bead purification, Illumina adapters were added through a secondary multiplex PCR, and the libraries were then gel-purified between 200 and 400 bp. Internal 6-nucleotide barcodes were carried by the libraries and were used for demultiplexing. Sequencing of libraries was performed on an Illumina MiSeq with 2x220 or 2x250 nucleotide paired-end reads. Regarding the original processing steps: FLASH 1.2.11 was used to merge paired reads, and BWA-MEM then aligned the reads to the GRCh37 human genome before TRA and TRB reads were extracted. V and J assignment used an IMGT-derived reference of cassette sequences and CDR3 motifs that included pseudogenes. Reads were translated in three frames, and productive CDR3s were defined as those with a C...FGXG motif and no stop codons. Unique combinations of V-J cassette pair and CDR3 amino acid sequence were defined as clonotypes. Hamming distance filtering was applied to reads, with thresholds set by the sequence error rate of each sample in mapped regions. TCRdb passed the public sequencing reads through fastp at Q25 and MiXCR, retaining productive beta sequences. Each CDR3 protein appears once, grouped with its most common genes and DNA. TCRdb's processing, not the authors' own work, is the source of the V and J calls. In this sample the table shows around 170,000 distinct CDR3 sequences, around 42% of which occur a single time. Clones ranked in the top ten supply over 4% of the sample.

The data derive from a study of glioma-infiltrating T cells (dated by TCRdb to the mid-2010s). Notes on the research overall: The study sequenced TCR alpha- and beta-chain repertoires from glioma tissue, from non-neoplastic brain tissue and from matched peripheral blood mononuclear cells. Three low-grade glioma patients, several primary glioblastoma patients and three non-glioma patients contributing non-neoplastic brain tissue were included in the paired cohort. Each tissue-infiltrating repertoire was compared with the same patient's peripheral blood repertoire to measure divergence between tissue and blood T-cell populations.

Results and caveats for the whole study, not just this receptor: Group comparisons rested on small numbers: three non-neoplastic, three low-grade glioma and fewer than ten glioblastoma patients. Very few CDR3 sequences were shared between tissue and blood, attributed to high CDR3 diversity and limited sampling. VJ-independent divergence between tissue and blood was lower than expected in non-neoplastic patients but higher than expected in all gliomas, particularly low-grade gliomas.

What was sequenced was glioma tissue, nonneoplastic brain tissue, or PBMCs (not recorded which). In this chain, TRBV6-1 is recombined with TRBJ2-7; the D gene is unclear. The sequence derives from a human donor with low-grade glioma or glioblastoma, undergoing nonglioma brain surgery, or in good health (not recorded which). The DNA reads TGTGCCAGCGGTCAAGATCCCTACGAGCAGTACTTC. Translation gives CASGQDPYEQYF.